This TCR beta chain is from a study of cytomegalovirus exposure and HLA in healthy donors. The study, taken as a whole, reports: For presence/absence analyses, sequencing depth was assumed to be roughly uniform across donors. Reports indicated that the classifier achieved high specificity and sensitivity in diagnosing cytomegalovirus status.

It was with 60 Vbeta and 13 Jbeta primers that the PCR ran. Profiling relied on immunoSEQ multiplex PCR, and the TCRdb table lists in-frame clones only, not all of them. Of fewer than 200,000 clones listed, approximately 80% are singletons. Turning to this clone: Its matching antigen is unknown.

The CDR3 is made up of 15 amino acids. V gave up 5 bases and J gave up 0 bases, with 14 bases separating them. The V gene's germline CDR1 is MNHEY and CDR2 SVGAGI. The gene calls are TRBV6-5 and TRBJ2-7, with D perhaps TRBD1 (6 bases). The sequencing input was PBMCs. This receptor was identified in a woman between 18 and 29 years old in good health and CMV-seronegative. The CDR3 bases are TGTGCCAGCAGTCTGGACAGTACTAGCTCCTACGAGCAGTACTTC. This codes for CASSLDSTSSYEQYF.